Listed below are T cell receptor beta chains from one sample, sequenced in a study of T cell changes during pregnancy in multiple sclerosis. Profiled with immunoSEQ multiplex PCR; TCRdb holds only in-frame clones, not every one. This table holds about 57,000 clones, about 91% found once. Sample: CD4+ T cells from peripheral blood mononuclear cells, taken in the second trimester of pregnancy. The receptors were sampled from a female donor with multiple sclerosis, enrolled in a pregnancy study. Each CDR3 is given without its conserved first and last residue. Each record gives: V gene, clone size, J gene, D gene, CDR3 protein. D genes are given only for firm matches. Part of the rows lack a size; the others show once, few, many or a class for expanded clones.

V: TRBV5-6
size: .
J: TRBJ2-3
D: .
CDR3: ASSLNRGTDTQY

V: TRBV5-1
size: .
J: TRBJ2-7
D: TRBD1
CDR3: ASSQGTVPTYEQY

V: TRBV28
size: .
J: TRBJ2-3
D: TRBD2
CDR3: ARDSGRAGTQY

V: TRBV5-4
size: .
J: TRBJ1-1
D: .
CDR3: ASSHEATEAF

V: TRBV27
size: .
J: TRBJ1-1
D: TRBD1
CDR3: ASSPYKTGGYMNTEAF

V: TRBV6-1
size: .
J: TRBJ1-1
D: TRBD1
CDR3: ASSETLQGSAF

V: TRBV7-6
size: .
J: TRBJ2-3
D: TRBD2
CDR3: ASSSGTSGGPYSQY

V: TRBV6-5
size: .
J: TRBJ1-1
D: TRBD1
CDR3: ASIRGQGFEAF

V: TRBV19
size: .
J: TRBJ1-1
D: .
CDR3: ASRLGLLNTEAF

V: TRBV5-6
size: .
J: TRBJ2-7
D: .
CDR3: ASSLGAKSSYEQY

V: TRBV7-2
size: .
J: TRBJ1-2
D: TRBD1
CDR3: ASSFSSRGNGYT

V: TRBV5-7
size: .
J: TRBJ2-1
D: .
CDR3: ASINGGSTYNEQF

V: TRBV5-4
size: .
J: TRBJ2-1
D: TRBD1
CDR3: ASSIRGQGWWYNEQF

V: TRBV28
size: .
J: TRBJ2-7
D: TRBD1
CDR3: ASSGQGAHEQY

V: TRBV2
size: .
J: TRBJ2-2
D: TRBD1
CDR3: ASIPGQGFGELF

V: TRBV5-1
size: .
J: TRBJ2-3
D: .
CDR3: ASSFEDTQY

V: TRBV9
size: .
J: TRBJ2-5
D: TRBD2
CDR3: ASSVVASGQETQY

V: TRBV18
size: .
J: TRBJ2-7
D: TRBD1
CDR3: ASSLGQGDREQY

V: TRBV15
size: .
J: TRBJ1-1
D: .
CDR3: ATSVGGTGSFGTEAF

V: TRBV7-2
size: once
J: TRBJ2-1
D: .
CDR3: ASSLPGLPEQF

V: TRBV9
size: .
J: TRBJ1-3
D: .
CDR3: ASSVEPTGRSGNTIY

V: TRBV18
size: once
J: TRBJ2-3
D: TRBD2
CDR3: ASSPQLAGVIDTQY

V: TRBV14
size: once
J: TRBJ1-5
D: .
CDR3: ASRKGRQPQH

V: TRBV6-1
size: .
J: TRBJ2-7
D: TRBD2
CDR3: ASSGLAGGSYEQY

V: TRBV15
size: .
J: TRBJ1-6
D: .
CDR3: ATSRGTDNSPLH

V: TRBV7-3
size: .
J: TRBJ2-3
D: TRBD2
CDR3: ASSLSGGSTDTQY

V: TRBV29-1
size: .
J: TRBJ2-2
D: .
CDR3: SVEKWTAGNTGELF

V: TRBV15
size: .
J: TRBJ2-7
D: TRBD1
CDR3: ATSRAAPGQGGQY

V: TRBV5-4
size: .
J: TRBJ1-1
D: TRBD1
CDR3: ASSLAGQGNTEAF

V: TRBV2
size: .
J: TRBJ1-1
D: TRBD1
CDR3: ASRTGGGTEAF

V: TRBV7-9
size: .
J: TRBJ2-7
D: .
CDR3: ASSVESSYEQY

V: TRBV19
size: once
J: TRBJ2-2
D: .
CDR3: ASARGSNAGELF

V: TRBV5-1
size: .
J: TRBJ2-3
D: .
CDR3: ASSPWTGSTDTQY

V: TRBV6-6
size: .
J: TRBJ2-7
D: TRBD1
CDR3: ASSYSPGQISYEQY

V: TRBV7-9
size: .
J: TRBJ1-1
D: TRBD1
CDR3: ASSLEGAAEAF

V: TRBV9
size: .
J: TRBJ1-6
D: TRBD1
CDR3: ASSGKDRFYNSPLH

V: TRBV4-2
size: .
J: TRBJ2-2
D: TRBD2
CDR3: ASSQGRRRGDTGELF

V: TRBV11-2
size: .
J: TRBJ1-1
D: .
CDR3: ASSLDGRVGPDASF

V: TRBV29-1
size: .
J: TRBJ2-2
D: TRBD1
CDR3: SVAVFRGPSTGELF

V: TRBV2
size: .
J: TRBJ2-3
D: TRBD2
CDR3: ASSETSGFSTDTQY

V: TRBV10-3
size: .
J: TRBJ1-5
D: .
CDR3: AISDRNQPQH

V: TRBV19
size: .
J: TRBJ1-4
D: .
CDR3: ASSIGLPGNEKLF

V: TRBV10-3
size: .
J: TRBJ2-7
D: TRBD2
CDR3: AISEGLAGRNEQY

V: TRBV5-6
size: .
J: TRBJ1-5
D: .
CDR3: ASHRRPRGPQH

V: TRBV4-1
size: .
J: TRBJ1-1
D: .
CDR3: ASSQDPGVVSEAF

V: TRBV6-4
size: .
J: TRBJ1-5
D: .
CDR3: ASSVYDQPQH

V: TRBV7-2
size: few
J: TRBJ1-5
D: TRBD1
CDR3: ASSLGQGNQPQH

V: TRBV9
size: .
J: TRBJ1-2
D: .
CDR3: ASTVDGNRYGYT

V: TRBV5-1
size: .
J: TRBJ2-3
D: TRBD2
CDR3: ASSWAPVAGEGDTQY

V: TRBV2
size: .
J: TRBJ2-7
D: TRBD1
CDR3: ASSDRGHYEQY

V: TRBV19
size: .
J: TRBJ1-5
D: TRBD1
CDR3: ASSIRQGSQPQH

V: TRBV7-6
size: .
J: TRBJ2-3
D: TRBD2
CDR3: ASSPLVRGGGGEY

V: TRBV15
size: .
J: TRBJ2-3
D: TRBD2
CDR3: ATSSGLAVVTDTQY